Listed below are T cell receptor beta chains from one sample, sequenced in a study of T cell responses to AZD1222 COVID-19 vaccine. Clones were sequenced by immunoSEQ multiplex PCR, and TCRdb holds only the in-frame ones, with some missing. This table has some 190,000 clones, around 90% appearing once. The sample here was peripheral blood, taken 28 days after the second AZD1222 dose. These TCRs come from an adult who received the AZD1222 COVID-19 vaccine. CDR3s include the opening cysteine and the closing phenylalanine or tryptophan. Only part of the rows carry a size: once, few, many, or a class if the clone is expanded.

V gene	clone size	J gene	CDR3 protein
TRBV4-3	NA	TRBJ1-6	CASSQDAATSYNSPLHF
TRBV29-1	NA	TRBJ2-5	CSVRGRAGAETQYF
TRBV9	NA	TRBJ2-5	CASSVSASPGRQETQYF
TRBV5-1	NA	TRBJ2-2	CASSPAYTGELFF
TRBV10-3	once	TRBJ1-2	CAMSYEQGIGYTF
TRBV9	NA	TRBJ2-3	CASSPLTGYPDTQYF
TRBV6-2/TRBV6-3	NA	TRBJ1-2	CASSPPQARYGYTF
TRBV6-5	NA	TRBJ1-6	CASSYRQGGSPLHF
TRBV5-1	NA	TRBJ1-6	CASSFDSSYNSPLHF
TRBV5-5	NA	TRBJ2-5	CASSPRYGNQETQYF
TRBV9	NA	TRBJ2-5	CASSPLVMSETQYF
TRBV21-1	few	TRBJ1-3	CASSRPDGNSGNTIYF
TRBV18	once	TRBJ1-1	CATTQGGATEAFF
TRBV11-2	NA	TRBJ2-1	CASSSLGQSYNEQFF
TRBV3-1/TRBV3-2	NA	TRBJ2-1	CASSHGVSYNEQFF
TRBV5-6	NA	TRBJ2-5	CASRRQDKETQYF
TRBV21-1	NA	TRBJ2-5	CASSKAGDQETQYF
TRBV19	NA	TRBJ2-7	CASSIRLAGPYEQYF
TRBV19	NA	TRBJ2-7	CASSMGDGAIYEQYF